This T cell receptor (beta chain) was documented in a study of TIL therapy for anti-PD-1-resistant metastatic lung cancer. Across the study: Patients had a median age of about 50 years (range roughly 35-80). A handful of tumors were EGFR-mutant and two were ALK-rearranged.

The sample's time point: pre-treatment sample, taken before nivolumab and TIL therapy. Germline-derived CDR1 and CDR2 are SGHNT and YYREEE (reference sequence). J gave up 1 base and V 4 bases, and 4 bases lay outside the gene matches. CDR3 length: 14 residues. The immunoSEQ assay was v3. Sequencing depth was approximately 1.8 million read pairs for survey level, about 5-6.5 million for deep. Assay: immunoSEQ multiplex PCR; the TCRdb copy retains only in-frame clones and omits some. The table has 20,000 to 25,000 clones, 78% seen once. The receptor was derived from a person between 25 and 79 years old with non-small cell lung cancer. The chain carries TRBV5-4 and TRBJ2-5; 7 nucleotides line up with TRBD2. The sample in question was blood, obtained at baseline. The chain's CDR3 is CASSDTSAQETQYF. CDR3 in DNA: TGTGCCAGCAGCGATACTAGCGCCCAAGAGACCCAGTACTTC.